Below, one T cell receptor beta chain is given with its context. Libraries were prepared by immunoSEQ multiplex PCR; TCRdb keeps only in-frame clonotypes and omits some of them. The sample has 200,000 to 250,000 clones, about 80% seen once. The record originates from a study of blood T cell repertoires in COVID-19. V trimming: 2 bases; J trimming: 5 bases; junction bases outside the gene matches: 5. The CDR3 totals 15 residues. Germline lookup yields CDR1 LGHDT and CDR2 YNNKEL (reference sequence). The sample comprised peripheral blood. V gene TRBV3-1 (or the pseudogene TRBV3-2) combines with J gene TRBJ1-5; TRBD1 matches 8 bases. The sequence came from a woman aged 25-40 years who had recovered from COVID-19. Written as DNA, the CDR3 is TGTGCCAGCAGCCAACAGACAGGGGTAGATCAGCCCCAGCATTTT. Translated, it gives CASSQQTGVDQPQHF.